Listed here are 30 T cell receptor beta chains from one sample, sequenced in a study of OX40 agonist ivuxolimab in advanced cancers. Sequenced by immunoSEQ multiplex PCR; TCRdb stores in-frame clones only, minus some. The table shows roughly 60,000 clones, with around 85% occurring only once. The input for sequencing was CD4+ or CD8+ T cells sorted from blood, taken in a trial of the OX40 agonist ivuxolimab. The receptors stem from an adult with an advanced solid tumor such as melanoma, head and neck, liver or kidney cancer.

The chain employs TRBV5-4 and TRBJ1-6; 9 positions agree with TRBD1. Germline V gene sequence: CDR1 SGHNT, CDR2 YYREEE (reference sequence). The CDR3 runs to 15 residues. The trim removed 5 bases at V and 10 bases at J, leaving 10 bases unmatched. CDR3 sequence reads: CASSIDTGGSSPLHF. DNA of the CDR3: TGTGCCAGCAGTATCGACACAGGGGGCTCCTCACCCCTCCACTTT.

The chain links TRBV7-6 to TRBJ2-1; the match to TRBD2 covers 8 bases. This CDR3 spans 14 amino acids. Germline CDR1 reads SGHVS; CDR2 reads FNYEAQ. V lost 5 bases to trimming and J lost 6 bases; unmatched junction nucleotides: 6. This CDR3 reads CASSPWTSSNEQFF. The CDR3 coding sequence is TGTGCCAGCAGCCCCTGGACTAGCAGCAATGAGCAGTTCTTC. Drawing the rest from reference TRBV7-6 and TRBJ2-1, the complete variable domain is GAGVSQSPRYKVTKRGQDVALRCDPISGHVSLYWYRQALGQGPEFLTYFNYEAQQDKSGLPNDRFSAERPEGSISTLTIQRTEQRDSAMYRCASSPWTSSNEQFFGPGTRLTVL.

The J gene is TRBJ1-3, the V gene TRBV2, with 9 bases fitting TRBD1. Germline lookup yields CDR1 SNHLY and CDR2 FYNNEI. This CDR3 spans 16 amino acids. J lost 0 bases, V lost 5 bases, and 5 bases had no gene match. The CDR3 spells CASSLRTGDSGNTIYF. CDR3 in DNA: TGTGCCAGCAGTCTACGGACAGGGGACTCTGGAAACACCATATATTTT.

This clone was recorded once. The DNA for the CDR3 is TGTGCCAGCAGTCACACCCACAAGGGTGAGCAGTTCTTC. Its translation: CASSHTHKGEQFF. The chain combines TRBV27 with TRBJ2-1; D not certain. V lost 5 bases, J lost 9 bases, and 14 bases lay in between. This CDR3 has 13 residues. Per germline, CDR1 MNHEY and CDR2 SMNVEV (reference sequence).

This rearrangement joins TRBV2 to TRBJ2-1; 8 positions agree with TRBD2. The CDR3 is 15 amino acids. After removal of 6 bases from V and 2 bases from J, the junction contained 6 bases not matched to a gene. CDR1 SNHLY and CDR2 FYNNEI come from the germline V gene. CDR3 nucleotide sequence: TGTGCCAGCAGGGCGGGAGGCCCGACCTACAATGAGCAGTTCTTC. Translating it yields CASRAGGPTYNEQFF.

The chain carries TRBV7-3 and TRBJ2-7; tentative D call: TRBD2 (6 bases). The CDR3 loop spans 16 amino acids. From germline, CDR1 is SGHTA and CDR2 FQGTGA. V was shortened by 4 bases and J by 5 bases, with 21 bases between the two germline ends. CDR3 in amino acids: CASSSTTWAGPNEQYF. The CDR3 region has the DNA TGTGCCAGCAGCTCCACCACCTGGGCGGGGCCCAACGAGCAGTACTTC.

The chain carries TRBV21-1 and TRBJ2-7; the D call TRBD1 from the table was never checked on the DNA. TRBV21-1 is annotated as a pseudogene. The CDR3 totals 15 residues. Here the CDR3 DNA reads TGTGCCAGCAGCAAAAAAGAACACAACTCCTACGAGCAGTACTTC. Amino acids: CASSKKEHNSYEQYF.

V is TRBV28 and J is TRBJ2-7; 10 bases are shared with TRBD2. The CDR3 loop spans 15 amino acids. The germline CDR1 and CDR2 sequences are MDHEN and SYDVKM. V gave up 7 bases and J gave up 3 bases; unmatched junction bases: 9. CDR3 residues: CASIPSGGAFYEQYF. The CDR3, as DNA: TGTGCCAGCATCCCCAGCGGGGGGGCCTTCTACGAGCAGTACTTC.

The J gene is TRBJ1-4, the V gene TRBV5-1; 9 bases map to TRBD1. Trimming removed 4 bases from V and 7 bases from J; junction bases left unmatched: 8. Germline CDR1 and CDR2: SGHRS and YFSETQ. The CDR3 spans 15 residues. The CDR3 here is CASSPWTGEGEKLFF. The CDR3 DNA sequence: TGCGCCAGCAGCCCCTGGACAGGGGAGGGTGAAAAACTGTTTTTT.

This sequence joins TRBV30 and TRBJ1-1; TRBD1 might be the D (5 bases). This CDR3 comprises 16 residues. The germline V gene has CDR1 GTSNPN and CDR2 SVGIG (reference sequence). The germline V and J ends were trimmed by 3 bases and 1 base, with 18 bases remaining between them. CDR3 region: CAWRAPGIGANTEAFF. In nucleotides, the CDR3 is TGTGCCTGGAGGGCCCCAGGGATCGGCGCGAACACTGAAGCTTTCTTT.

This sequence joins TRBV6-5 and TRBJ1-1; tentatively, D is TRBD1 (5 bases). V dropped 2 bases and J dropped 10 bases, with 8 bases sitting between them. The germline CDR1 and CDR2 sequences are MNHEY and SVGAGI. The CDR3 contains 11 residues. This CDR3 is CASSYMGVAFF. The DNA of the CDR3 is TGTGCCAGCAGTTACATGGGGGTAGCTTTCTTT.

The chain combines TRBV28 with TRBJ1-1; D might be TRBD1 (5 bases). The CDR3 length is 14 residues. The V end lost 10 bases, the J end lost 0 bases, and 15 bases lay between the germline ends. Germline V lookup: CDR1 MDHEN, CDR2 SYDVKM. The CDR3 reads CATAEGTMNTEAFF. CDR3 nucleotides: TGTGCCACCGCTGAGGGGACCATGAACACTGAAGCTTTCTTT.

To note about this clone: The sample contains more than one DNA sequence encoding this CDR3. The chain uses TRBV27 and TRBJ1-4; 8 nucleotides align to TRBD1. CDR3 size: 15 residues. Germline loops: CDR1 MNHEY, CDR2 SMNVEV (reference sequence). V shed 5 bases, J shed 0 bases, and the junction held 2 bases outside the gene matches. For the CDR3, the DNA is TGTGCCAGCAGTCCGACAGGGGCAACTAATGAAAAACTGTTTTTT. As protein: CASSPTGATNEKLFF.

This clone was seen more than once but under ten times. This rearrangement joins TRBV19 to TRBJ1-1; D is uncertain. CDR3 length: 12 amino acids. Germline CDR1 LNHDA, CDR2 SQIVND (reference sequence). V was cut by 3 bases and J by 6 bases, with 8 bases left in between. The CDR3 bases are TGTGCCAGTAGTATGCGGGCGGCTGAAGCTTTCTTT. This gives the protein CASSMRAAEAFF. The variable domain in full, with the rest retrieved from reference TRBV19 and TRBJ1-1, is DGGITQSPKYLFRKEGQNVTLSCEQNLNHDAMYWYRQDPGQGLRLIYYSQIVNDFQKGDIAEGYSVSREKKESFPLTVTSAQKNPTAFYLCASSMRAAEAFFGQGTRLTVV.

CDR3 nucleotide sequence: TGTGCCTGGAGTGGGCTAGCGGAGGGGGACGAGCAGTTCTTC. It encodes CAWSGLAEGDEQFF. The gene calls are TRBV30 and TRBJ2-1; a weak D match, TRBD2 (7 bases). From germline, CDR1 is GTSNPN and CDR2 SVGIG (reference sequence). CDR3 size: 14 residues. The germline V and J ends were trimmed by 1 base and 10 bases, with 17 bases remaining between them.

This chain links TRBV7-2 with TRBJ1-2; 7 positions match TRBD1. This CDR3 is built from 13 residues. Germline-derived CDR1 and CDR2 are SGHTA and FQGNSA. The V segment lost 0 bases and the J segment 6 bases; nucleotides outside the gene matches: 1. In DNA, the CDR3 is TGTGCCAGCAGCTTAGCGGGACAGAATGGCTACACCTTC. Its protein is CASSLAGQNGYTF.

The gene calls are TRBV6-5 and TRBJ2-3; D call uncertain. V lost 11 bases, J lost 2 bases, and 11 bases lay in between. There are 12 residues in the CDR3. Germline CDR1 MNHEY, CDR2 SVGAGI. CDR3 sequence reads: CAASPNTDTQYF. DNA for the CDR3: TGTGCCGCCAGCCCTAACACAGATACGCAGTATTTT.

This chain joins TRBV19 and TRBJ2-3; 12 bases match TRBD2. CDR1 and CDR2 (germline): LNHDA, SQIVND (reference sequence). V lost 6 bases and J lost 4; bases outside the gene matches: 8. This CDR3 is built from 16 residues. The CDR3 DNA is TGTGCCAGTAGGCGGACTAGCGGGACAGGGGCAGATACGCAGTATTTT. Protein product: CASRRTSGTGADTQYF.

This clone was seen more than once but under ten times. The J gene is TRBJ2-7, the V gene TRBV28; tentatively, D is TRBD2 (5 bases). CDR3 size: 13 residues. Germline CDR1 and CDR2: MDHEN and SYDVKM. The V and J ends lost 11 bases and 0 bases respectively, with 14 bases between them. The CDR3 nucleotides read TGTGCCTATAGCGCCAGGAGCTCCTACGAGCAGTACTTC. Amino acids: CAYSARSSYEQYF.

The chain joins TRBV5-4 to TRBJ2-7, with a weak D call TRBD1 (6 bases). V was cut by 0 bases and J by 5 bases, with 6 bases left in between. Germline V gene data show CDR1 as SGHNT and CDR2 as YYREEE (reference sequence). This CDR3 has 12 amino acids. The DNA of the CDR3 is TGTGCCAGCAGCTTGGAGGGGGACGAGCAGTACTTC. Protein sequence: CASSLEGDEQYF.

DNA for the CDR3: TGCGCCAGCAGCCAAAAGGGGTACAGGGGGCATGACGAGCAGTACTTC. Translation gives CASSQKGYRGHDEQYF. The chain combines TRBV4-1 with TRBJ2-7; 9 bases match TRBD1. The V gene's germline CDR1 is MGHRA and CDR2 YSYEKL. V shed 2 bases, J shed 5 bases, and the junction held 10 bases outside the gene matches. This CDR3 has 16 amino acids.

The V and J genes are TRBV9 and TRBJ1-4; 8 bases match TRBD1. Losses at the gene ends were 4 bases for V and 7 bases for J; bases not matched to a gene: 9. Germline V gene data show CDR1 as SGDLS and CDR2 as YYNGEE. The CDR3 is 15 residues long. The CDR3, as DNA: TGTGCCAGCAGCATCACAGGGGGTTCGGGTGAAAAACTGTTTTTT. It encodes CASSITGGSGEKLFF.

J is TRBJ1-5 and V is TRBV19; 9 positions agree with TRBD1. This CDR3 contains 17 residues. CDR1 and CDR2 from the germline V gene are LNHDA and SQIVND (reference sequence). Germline trimming cut 1 base from V and 0 bases from J; bases unmatched to any gene: 4. The DNA of the CDR3 is TGTGCCAGTAGTATAGTTTGGGACAGGGTTAGCAATCAGCCCCAGCATTTT. This codes for CASSIVWDRVSNQPQHF.

The J gene is TRBJ2-5, the V gene TRBV6-4; D not certain. Germline V lookup: CDR1 MRHNA, CDR2 SNTAGT. Trimming removed 0 bases from V and 1 base from J, with 12 bases in between. The CDR3 length is 16 residues. Here the CDR3 reads CASSDSSWPGQETQYF. CDR3 nucleotide sequence: TGTGCCAGCAGTGACTCAAGTTGGCCAGGCCAAGAGACCCAGTACTTC.

The V gene is TRBV29-1, the J gene TRBJ2-1, with 10 bases fitting TRBD2. The CDR3 sequence is 17 residues long. Unmatched junction bases numbered 11, after V lost 6 bases and J lost 0 bases. From germline, CDR1 is SQVTM and CDR2 ANQGSEA. This chain's CDR3 is CSVLGGAGGPSYNEQFF. CDR3 nucleotide sequence: TGCAGCGTCCTCGGGGGAGCGGGGGGGCCCTCCTACAATGAGCAGTTCTTC.

This rearrangement joins TRBV7-2 to TRBJ2-4; D perhaps matches TRBD1 (5 bases). Germline V gene sequence: CDR1 SGHTA, CDR2 FQGNSA. CDR3 length equals 13 residues. V was cut by 6 bases and J by 6 bases, with 12 bases left in between. Here the CDR3 DNA reads TGTGCCAGCAGTACAGGTGCTGCAAACATTCAGTACTTC. Protein sequence: CASSTGAANIQYF.

The gene calls are TRBV9 and TRBJ2-3; TRBD2 agrees at 8 bases. Trimming at V came to 3 bases and at J to 2 bases, leaving 8 bases not matched to a gene. This CDR3 comprises 16 residues. Germline V gene lookup returns CDR1 SGDLS and CDR2 YYNGEE. CDR3 nucleotide sequence: TGTGCCAGCAGCGGCGGTAGCGGGACACCCACAGATACGCAGTATTTT. The encoded protein is CASSGGSGTPTDTQYF.

The gene calls are TRBV13 and TRBJ2-1; TRBD2 matches 11 bases. The junction had 7 bases not matched to a gene; V was cut back by 4 bases and J by 5 bases. This CDR3 contains 16 residues. The V gene's germline CDR1 is PRHDT and CDR2 FYEKMQ (reference sequence). CDR3 bases: TGTGCCAGCAGCTCTGAAGGGACTAGCGGTCACAATGAGCAGTTCTTC. As protein: CASSSEGTSGHNEQFF.

The rearrangement links TRBV19 to TRBJ1-2; D unclear. This CDR3 contains 12 residues. CDR1 and CDR2 from the germline V gene are LNHDA and SQIVND (reference sequence). The germline V and J ends were trimmed by 3 bases and 5 bases, with 7 bases remaining between them. The CDR3: CASSIAGYGYTF. CDR3 nucleotides: TGTGCCAGTAGTATTGCTGGTTATGGCTACACCTTC.

The chain uses TRBV28 and TRBJ1-5, with D unclear. Trimming took off 1 base at V and 8 bases at J, with 21 bases between the two ends. Germline values: CDR1 MDHEN, CDR2 SYDVKM. The CDR3 sequence is 17 residues long. The CDR3 reads CASSLFGRQPLPEPQHF. DNA for the CDR3: TGTGCCAGCAGTTTATTCGGGAGGCAGCCGCTTCCGGAGCCCCAGCATTTT. The whole variable domain, filled in from reference TRBV28 and TRBJ1-5, reads DVKVTQSSRYLVKRTGEKVFLECVQDMDHENMFWYRQDPGLGLRLIYFSYDVKMKEKGDIPEGYSVSREKKERFSLILESASTNQTSMYLCASSLFGRQPLPEPQHFGDGTRLSIL.